One and the same sample provided the 2 T cell receptor beta chains below, sequenced in a study of blood T cell repertoires in COVID-19. Sequenced by immunoSEQ multiplex PCR; TCRdb stores in-frame clones only, minus some. The sample lists about 230,000 clones; more than 75% were seen once. The source material was peripheral blood. The receptor set was obtained from a man aged 45-65 years with COVID-19, enrolled during active disease.

The V gene is TRBV28, the J gene TRBJ2-4; 8 bases agree with TRBD1. Germline loops: CDR1 MDHEN, CDR2 SYDVKM. With 2 bases clipped from V and 9 bases from J, the junction kept 6 bases outside the gene matches. CDR3 length: 14 residues. The CDR3 DNA reads as TGTGCCAGCAGTTTACCCAGGGGGCAAAGCATTCAGTACTTC. Translated, it gives CASSLPRGQSIQYF.

This clone was observed a handful of times. V is TRBV20-1 and J is TRBJ2-1, with 7 nucleotides matching TRBD1. Germline CDR1 reads DFQATT; CDR2 reads SNEGSKA (reference sequence). This CDR3 is 11 amino acids long. With 2 bases clipped from V and 10 bases from J, the junction kept 2 bases outside the gene matches. The CDR3 DNA reads as TGCAGTGCTAGACGACAGGGAGAGCAGTTCTTC. It specifies CSARRQGEQFF.